This T cell receptor (beta chain) is drawn from a study of control samples from healthy donors and cancer patients. Here immunoSEQ multiplex PCR was the method, and the copy in TCRdb shows in-frame clones only, minus some. Of approximately 160,000 clones in the sample, approximately 92% are singletons; the top ten hold over 3.5%. In germline, CDR1 is LGHDT, CDR2 YNNKEL (reference sequence). The CDR3 is 14 residues long. Trimming cost V 4 bases and J 2 bases, with 11 bases left between them. The material sequenced was blood. V and J are TRBV3-1 (or the pseudogene TRBV3-2) and TRBJ1-1, with D possibly matching TRBD1 (5 bases). The clonotype comes from a woman between 55 and 75 years old in good health. This chain's CDR3 is CASSLRDANTEAFF. In DNA, the CDR3 is TGTGCCAGCAGCCTCCGGGACGCCAACACTGAAGCTTTCTTT.